This T cell receptor beta chain was captured by sequencing in a study of shared clonotypes between healthy human individuals. Study at large: Each donor's CD8 memory used one plate, CD8 naive two, each CD4 subset three. The study's findings and limits: Only blood underwent sampling, and tissue repertoires likely differ.

The repertoire was sequenced with immunoSEQ multiplex PCR; TCRdb's copy has only in-frame clones and lacks some. Of 2,100,000 or so clones detected, approximately 95% appear once; the ten largest clones hold approximately 0.13%. This clone was seen only once. The antigen remains unidentified. A CD45RA+ naive subset and a CD45RA-negative memory subset were split from CD4+ cells. The V and J ends lost 4 bases and 3 bases, in that order; junction bases with no gene match: 6. The germline V gene has CDR1 ENHRY and CDR2 SYGVKD. The CDR3 has 14 residues. The receptor comes from a young man in good health. The rearrangement links TRBV10-3 to TRBJ2-7; TRBD1 matches 7 bases. Sequencing input: naive CD4+ T cells sorted from blood. Stated subset: CD45RA+ positively selected. The CDR3 loop reads CAISGPGQSYEQYF. For the CDR3, the DNA is TGTGCCATCAGTGGACCGGGACAGAGCTACGAGCAGTACTTC.